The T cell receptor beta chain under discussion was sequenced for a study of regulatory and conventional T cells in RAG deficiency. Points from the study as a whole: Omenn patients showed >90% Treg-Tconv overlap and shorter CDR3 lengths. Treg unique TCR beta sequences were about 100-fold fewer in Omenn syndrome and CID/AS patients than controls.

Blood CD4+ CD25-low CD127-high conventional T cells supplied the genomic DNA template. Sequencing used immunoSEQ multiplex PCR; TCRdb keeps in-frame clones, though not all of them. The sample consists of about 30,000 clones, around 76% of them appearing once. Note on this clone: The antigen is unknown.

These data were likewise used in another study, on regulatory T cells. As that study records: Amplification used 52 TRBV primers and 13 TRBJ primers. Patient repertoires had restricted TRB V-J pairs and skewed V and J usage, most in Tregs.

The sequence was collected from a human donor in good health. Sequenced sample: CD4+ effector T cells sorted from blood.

CDR3 amino acids: CASSRTGTNYGYTF. The CDR3 nucleotides are TGTGCCAGCTCACGAACCGGGACCAACTATGGCTACACCTTC. This rearrangement joins TRBV18 to TRBJ1-2; a weak D match, TRBD1 (5 bases). The germline V gene has CDR1 KGHSH and CDR2 LQKENI. Trimming left V 4 bases short and J 2 bases short, with 11 bases between. This CDR3 contains 14 residues. The whole variable domain, remainder taken from reference TRBV18 and TRBJ1-2, is NAGVMQNPRHLVRRRGQEARLRCSPMKGHSHVYWYRQLPEEGLKFMVYLQKENIIDESGMPKERFSAEFPKEGPSILRIQQVVRGDSAAYFCASSRTGTNYGYTFGSGTRLTVV.